What follows are 30 T cell receptor beta chains derived from one specimen sequenced in a study of blood T cell repertoires in COVID-19. The data were produced by immunoSEQ multiplex PCR, yet TCRdb's version contains in-frame clones alone and is incomplete. This table holds roughly 100,000 clones, about 90% found once. Sequenced: peripheral blood. The receptors stem from a human donor in a cohort sampled during active COVID-19.

This chain links TRBV7-9 with TRBJ1-5; D remains unclear. The germline V gene encodes CDR1 SEHNR and CDR2 FQNEAQ (reference sequence). This CDR3 comprises 12 residues. Between the trimmed V and J ends, which lost 4 bases and 5 bases, there was a span of 6 bases. This chain's CDR3 is CASSWQDQPQHF. The CDR3 nucleotides are TGTGCCAGCAGCTGGCAAGATCAGCCCCAGCATTTT. Filled out from reference TRBV7-9 and TRBJ1-5, the complete variable domain reads DTGVSQNPRHKITKRGQNVTFRCDPISEHNRLYWYRQTLGQGPEFLTYFQNEAQLEKSRLLSDRFSAERPKGSFSTLEIQRTEQGDSAMYLCASSWQDQPQHFGDGTRLSIL.

The chain links TRBV7-9 to TRBJ2-7, with D possibly matching TRBD2 (5 bases). This CDR3 is built from 14 residues. Germline CDR1 reads SEHNR; CDR2 reads FQNEAQ (reference sequence). V lost 6 bases and J lost 2, with 14 bases in between. The CDR3 coding sequence is TGTGCCAGCAGACCCTTCGGAGGAGCCTACGAGCAGTACTTC. It specifies CASRPFGGAYEQYF. Filled out from reference TRBV7-9 and TRBJ2-7, the complete variable domain reads DTGVSQNPRHKITKRGQNVTFRCDPISEHNRLYWYRQTLGQGPEFLTYFQNEAQLEKSRLLSDRFSAERPKGSFSTLEIQRTEQGDSAMYLCASRPFGGAYEQYFGPGTRLTVT.

This sequence joins TRBV7-3 and TRBJ2-5, with D maybe TRBD1 (6 bases). The germline V and J ends were trimmed by 5 bases and 2 bases, with 12 bases remaining between them. Germline CDR1 SGHTA, CDR2 FQGTGA. The CDR3 runs 14 residues. CDR3: CASSPTGMQETQYF. The CDR3 nucleotides read TGTGCCAGCAGCCCTACAGGGATGCAAGAGACCCAGTACTTC.

A remark on this clone: A single base separates this from a much larger clone, so it may be a read error. The chain carries TRBV30 and TRBJ2-7; 7 bases agree with TRBD2. The CDR3 spans 11 residues. Trimming took 2 bases from V and 6 from J; bases not matched to a gene: 1. The V gene's germline CDR1 is GTSNPN and CDR2 SVGIG (reference sequence). As DNA, the CDR3 is TGTGCCTGGAGTTGGGGGGGCGAGCAGTACTTC. Amino acid sequence: CAWSWGGEQYF.

This sequence joins TRBV14 and TRBJ2-3; TRBD2 matches at 8 bases. The CDR3 is made up of 14 amino acids. Trimming cost V 4 bases and J 2 bases; bases outside gene matches: 2. In germline, CDR1 is SGHDN, CDR2 FVKESK. CDR3 residues: CASSPGLATDTQYF. The CDR3 nucleotides read TGTGCCAGCAGCCCCGGACTAGCCACAGATACGCAGTATTTT.

The V and J genes are TRBV13 and TRBJ1-2; 8 nucleotides match TRBD1. The J segment lost 7 bases and the V segment lost 8 bases, leaving 15 bases of the junction unmatched. Germline values: CDR1 PRHDT, CDR2 FYEKMQ (reference sequence). The CDR3 consists of 15 residues. The CDR3 DNA reads TGTGCCAGCCGCGGACAGGGCGGCGAGTTGGTTGGCTACACCTTC. Amino acid sequence: CASRGQGGELVGYTF.

The chain employs TRBV24-1 and TRBJ1-4, with 9 bases fitting TRBD1. The V gene's germline CDR1 is KGHDR and CDR2 SFDVKD. The trim removed 2 bases at V and 8 bases at J, leaving 8 bases unmatched. There are 16 residues in the CDR3. CDR3 coding DNA: TGTGCCACCAGTGATTCGCCAGGACAGGGGAGCGAAAAACTGTTTTTT. Its translation is CATSDSPGQGSEKLFF.

The V gene is TRBV9, the J gene TRBJ2-1, with 11 bases that match TRBD2. Germline CDR1 and CDR2: SGDLS and YYNGEE. Trimming at V came to 5 bases and at J to 9 bases, leaving 7 bases not matched to a gene. This CDR3 has 14 amino acids. The CDR3 DNA reads TGTGCCAGCAGTATAGCGGGGGGGCAGGGTGAGCAGTTCTTC. This translates into CASSIAGGQGEQFF.

This chain joins TRBV18 and TRBJ1-1; 9 bases fit TRBD1. The CDR3 is 16 amino acids. CDR1 and CDR2 from the germline V gene are KGHSH and LQKENI. Germline trimming cut 1 base from V and 1 base from J; bases unmatched to any gene: 4. CDR3 sequence reads: CASSPRLQGANTEAFF. The CDR3 DNA sequence: TGTGCCAGCTCACCACGTTTACAGGGGGCGAACACTGAAGCTTTCTTT.

The V gene is TRBV6-2 or TRBV6-3, the J gene TRBJ1-5; TRBD1 aligns across 7 bases. CDR1 and CDR2 from the germline V gene are MNHEY and SVGEGT. The CDR3 has 16 residues. Trimming took 3 bases from V and 5 from J; bases not matched to a gene: 10. CDR3 DNA: TGTGCCAGCAGTTATTCGGGACAGCCATCTGATCAGCCCCAGCATTTT. Translated, it gives CASSYSGQPSDQPQHF.

This clone was seen a few times. The chain employs TRBV7-9 and TRBJ1-5; D is possibly TRBD1 (6 bases). The germline V gene encodes CDR1 SEHNR and CDR2 FQNEAQ (reference sequence). Deletions cut 4 bases from V and 12 bases from J, with 19 bases between. The CDR3 contains 14 residues. CDR3 sequence: CASSSSLEQGLQHF. As DNA, the CDR3 is TGTGCCAGCAGCTCTAGTCTTGAACAGGGTCTCCAGCATTTT.

V is TRBV19 and J is TRBJ1-6; TRBD1 aligns across 7 bases. Germline CDR1 and CDR2: LNHDA and SQIVND (reference sequence). Trimming cost V 5 bases and J 7 bases; bases outside gene matches: 5. The CDR3 has 14 amino acids. The CDR3 region has the DNA TGTGCCAGTAGTTCATCGACAGGGAATTCACCCCTCCACTTT. Its translation: CASSSSTGNSPLHF.

The chain uses TRBV6-1 and TRBJ2-4; a weak D match, TRBD1 (7 bases). The germline gives CDR1 MNHNS, CDR2 SASEGT. This CDR3 region has 19 residues. With 0 bases removed from V and 3 bases from J, the gap between germline ends came to 21 bases. The CDR3 region has the DNA TGTGCCAGCAGTGAAGCAGGCAGGGGGGTACTAATTGTCAAAAACATTCAGTACTTC. This gives the protein CASSEAGRGVLIVKNIQYF.

Concerning this clone itself: The same CDR3 can be traced to other DNA sequences in this sample. The chain employs TRBV28 and TRBJ2-7, with a tentative D call TRBD2 (5 bases). Germline assignment: CDR1 MDHEN and CDR2 SYDVKM. V dropped 1 base and J dropped 6 bases, with 16 bases sitting between them. CDR3 length: 15 amino acids. CDR3 nucleotides: TGTGCCAGCAGTTTATTTCACGGGAACCTGATCGAGCAGTACTTC. It specifies CASSLFHGNLIEQYF.

The chain employs TRBV12-3 or TRBV12-4 and TRBJ1-2; D is unclear. The V end lost 2 bases, the J end lost 4 bases, and 5 bases lay between the germline ends. This CDR3 contains 12 residues. The CDR3 nucleotides are TGTGCCAGCAGTTTACAGGTCTATGGCTACACCTTC. It specifies CASSLQVYGYTF.

The chain links TRBV6-5 to TRBJ2-5; D is perhaps TRBD2 (6 bases). CDR1 and CDR2 from the germline V gene are MNHEY and SVGAGI. Trimming shortened V by 5 bases and J by 0 bases, and 10 bases separated the two germline ends. The CDR3 length is 14 residues. The CDR3: CASSSGPDQETQYF. The CDR3 nucleotides are TGTGCCAGCAGTAGCGGGCCAGACCAAGAGACCCAGTACTTC.

This clone came up once. CDR3 amino acids: CASSYSGSNYEQYF. CDR3 DNA sequence: TGTGCCAGCAGTTATAGCGGGAGTAACTACGAGCAGTACTTC. The rearrangement links TRBV27 to TRBJ2-7; 9 bases fit TRBD2. J was trimmed by 3 bases and V by 4 bases; bases with no gene match: 4. Germline V lookup: CDR1 MNHEY, CDR2 SMNVEV (reference sequence). CDR3 length: 14 residues.

This chain links TRBV3-1 (or the pseudogene TRBV3-2) with TRBJ1-1; D not resolved. The CDR3 runs to 15 residues. From germline, CDR1 is LGHDT and CDR2 YNNKEL (reference sequence). The ends were cut back, 0 bases at V and 1 base at J, with 9 bases in the middle. The DNA for the CDR3 is TGTGCCAGCAGCCAAGATGAACTCTGGAACACTGAAGCTTTCTTT. Residues: CASSQDELWNTEAFF.

This clone was counted between two and nine times. The chain carries TRBV7-9 and TRBJ1-2; TRBD1 is a possible D gene (6 bases). The CDR3 runs 13 residues. Germline V CDR1 and CDR2: SEHNR, FQNEAQ (reference sequence). Between the trimmed V and J ends, which lost 6 bases and 7 bases, there was a span of 15 bases. The CDR3 sequence is CASSSPGVSGYTF. The DNA of the CDR3 is TGTGCCAGCAGTTCCCCAGGGGTCTCTGGCTACACCTTC.

This sequence joins TRBV13 and TRBJ1-2, with 7 bases that match TRBD1. Germline V lookup: CDR1 PRHDT, CDR2 FYEKMQ (reference sequence). This CDR3 contains 13 residues. V lost 5 bases to trimming and J lost 8 bases; unmatched junction nucleotides: 8. CDR3 nucleotides: TGTGCCAGCAGCCGCTGGGACAGCGAGGGCTACACCTTC. It translates to CASSRWDSEGYTF.

J is TRBJ2-7 and V is TRBV10-3; D perhaps matches TRBD1 (6 bases). CDR1 ENHRY and CDR2 SYGVKD come from the germline V gene. Deletions cut 2 bases from V and 2 bases from J, with 7 bases between. The CDR3 runs to 13 residues. CDR3 in amino acids: CAISEAGAYEQYF. The CDR3 region has the DNA TGTGCCATCAGTGAGGCAGGGGCCTACGAGCAGTACTTC.

As concerns this clone: Its ends do not fully match the called genes, so a read error is possible. The V gene is TRBV11-3, the J gene TRBJ2-1, with 12 nucleotides matching TRBD1. This CDR3 has 13 residues. Germline loops: CDR1 SGHNT, CDR2 YENEEA. The CDR3 sequence: CASSLEGDRGPIF. CDR3 nucleotide sequence: TGTGCCAGCAGCTTAGAGGGGGACAGGGGGCCTATCTTC.

The gene calls are TRBV28 and TRBJ2-2; 10 nucleotides align to TRBD1. The germline V gene has CDR1 MDHEN and CDR2 SYDVKM. V dropped 5 bases and J dropped 6; count of bases not matched to a gene: 9. This CDR3 is 16 amino acids long. CDR3 in amino acids: CASSRPGQGLAGELFF. CDR3 DNA sequence: TGTGCCAGCAGTCGGCCGGGACAGGGGTTAGCCGGGGAGCTGTTTTTT.

CDR3: CASSYDRGANEQFF. DNA of the CDR3: TGTGCCAGCAGTTACGACAGGGGGGCCAATGAGCAGTTCTTC. V gene TRBV6-5 combines with J gene TRBJ2-1; TRBD1 matches at 9 bases. The CDR3 has 14 amino acids. V dropped 2 bases and J dropped 6; count of bases not matched to a gene: 2. Germline V lookup: CDR1 MNHEY, CDR2 SVGAGI.

The chain joins TRBV29-1 to TRBJ2-5, with 10 bases matching TRBD2. This CDR3 region has 13 residues. The germline V gene has CDR1 SQVTM and CDR2 ANQGSEA. Trimming took 7 bases from V and 5 from J; bases not matched to a gene: 7. The CDR3, as DNA: TGCAGCGCCCGGACTAGCGGCGGTGAGACCCAGTACTTC. Protein sequence: CSARTSGGETQYF.

The rearrangement joins TRBV5-4 to TRBJ2-2, with 7 bases fitting TRBD1. J lost 5 bases, V lost 4 bases, and 8 bases had no gene match. The CDR3 consists of 15 residues. Per germline, CDR1 SGHNT and CDR2 YYREEE (reference sequence). In nucleotides, the CDR3 is TGTGCCAGCAGCAAAGGACAGGTTCGGACCGGGGAGCTGTTTTTT. It specifies CASSKGQVRTGELFF. The whole variable domain, remainder taken from reference TRBV5-4 and TRBJ2-2, is ETGVTQSPTHLIKTRGQQVTLRCSSQSGHNTVSWYQQALGQGPQFIFQYYREEENGRGNFPPRFSGLQFPNYSSELNVNALELDDSALYLCASSKGQVRTGELFFGEGSRLTVL.

The chain has TRBV14 and TRBJ2-1, with a tentative D call TRBD1 (5 bases). Trimming left V 0 bases short and J 0 bases short, with 12 bases between. Germline CDR1 SGHDN, CDR2 FVKESK. This CDR3 has 17 residues. DNA for the CDR3: TGTGCCAGCAGCCAAGATTTACAGGACGGCTCCTACAATGAGCAGTTCTTC. Translated, it gives CASSQDLQDGSYNEQFF.

The rearrangement links TRBV11-3 to TRBJ2-3, with D possibly matching TRBD2 (5 bases). Trimming removed 3 bases from V and 8 bases from J, with 12 bases in between. The CDR3 covers 13 residues. In germline, CDR1 is SGHNT, CDR2 YENEEA. CDR3 in DNA: TGTGCCAGCAGCTTTAGCGCTCGGGGTACGCAGTATTTT. It encodes CASSFSARGTQYF.

This chain uses TRBV4-2 with TRBJ2-1, with D maybe TRBD2 (5 bases). The germline V and J ends were trimmed by 7 bases and 6 bases, with 16 bases remaining between them. CDR1 and CDR2 (germline): LGHNA, YNFKEQ. The CDR3 has 14 amino acids. In DNA, the CDR3 is TGTGCCAGCAACTACGAGGGAGAAGCCAATGAGCAGTTCTTC. Protein sequence: CASNYEGEANEQFF.

The chain couples TRBV6-4 to TRBJ2-7; 8 bases line up with TRBD1. CDR1 is MRHNA, CDR2 SNTAGT, per germline. V dropped 6 bases and J dropped 6; count of bases not matched to a gene: 10. This CDR3 has 14 residues. The CDR3 nucleotides are TGTGCCAGCAGCTTCCCCAGGGGGCGCGTCGAGCAGTACTTC. This translates into CASSFPRGRVEQYF.